This T cell receptor (beta chain) derives from a study of OX40 agonist ivuxolimab in advanced cancers. The data were produced by immunoSEQ multiplex PCR, yet TCRdb's version contains in-frame clones alone and is incomplete. The sample includes 45,000 to 60,000 clones, 79% of them seen just once. This CDR3 comprises 14 residues. Germline V lookup: CDR1 SNHLY, CDR2 FYNNEI. V lost 7 bases and J 8 bases, leaving 20 bases between the germline ends. The sequenced sample was CD4+ or CD8+ T cells sorted from blood, obtained in a trial of the OX40 agonist ivuxolimab. This TCR came from an adult with an advanced solid tumor such as melanoma, head and neck, liver or kidney cancer. V gene TRBV2 combines with J gene TRBJ1-2; D remains ambiguous. CDR3 sequence: CASIADRERKGYTF. The DNA for the CDR3 is TGTGCCAGCATCGCAGATAGGGAGAGGAAAGGCTACACCTTC.